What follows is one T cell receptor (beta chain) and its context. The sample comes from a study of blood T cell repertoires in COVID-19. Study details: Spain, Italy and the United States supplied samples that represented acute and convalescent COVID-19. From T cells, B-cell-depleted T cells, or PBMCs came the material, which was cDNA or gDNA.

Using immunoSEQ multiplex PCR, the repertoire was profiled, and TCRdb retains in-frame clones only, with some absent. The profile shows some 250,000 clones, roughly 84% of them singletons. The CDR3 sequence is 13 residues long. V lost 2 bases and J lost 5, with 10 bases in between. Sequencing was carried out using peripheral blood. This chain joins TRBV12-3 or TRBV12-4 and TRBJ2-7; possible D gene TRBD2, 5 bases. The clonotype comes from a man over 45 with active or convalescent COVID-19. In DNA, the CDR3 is TGTGCCAGCAGTTTACTCGGGGTGAACGAGCAGTACTTC. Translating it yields CASSLLGVNEQYF.